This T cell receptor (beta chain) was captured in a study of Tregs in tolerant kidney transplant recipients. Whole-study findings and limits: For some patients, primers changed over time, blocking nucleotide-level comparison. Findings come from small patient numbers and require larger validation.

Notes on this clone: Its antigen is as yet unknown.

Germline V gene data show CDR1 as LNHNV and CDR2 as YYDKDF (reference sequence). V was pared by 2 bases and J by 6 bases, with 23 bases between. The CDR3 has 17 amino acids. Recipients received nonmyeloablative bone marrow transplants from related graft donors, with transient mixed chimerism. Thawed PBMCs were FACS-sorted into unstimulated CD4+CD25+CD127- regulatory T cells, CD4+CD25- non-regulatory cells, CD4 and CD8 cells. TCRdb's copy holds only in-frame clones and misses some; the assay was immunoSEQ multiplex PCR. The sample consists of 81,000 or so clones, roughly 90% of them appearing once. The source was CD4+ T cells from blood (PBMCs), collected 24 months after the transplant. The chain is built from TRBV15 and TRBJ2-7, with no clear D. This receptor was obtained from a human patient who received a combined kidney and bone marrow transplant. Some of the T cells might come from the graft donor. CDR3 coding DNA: TGTGCCACCAGCAGATCCTATACAATGAGGCGACCTGGCGAGCAGTACTTC. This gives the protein CATSRSYTMRRPGEQYF.